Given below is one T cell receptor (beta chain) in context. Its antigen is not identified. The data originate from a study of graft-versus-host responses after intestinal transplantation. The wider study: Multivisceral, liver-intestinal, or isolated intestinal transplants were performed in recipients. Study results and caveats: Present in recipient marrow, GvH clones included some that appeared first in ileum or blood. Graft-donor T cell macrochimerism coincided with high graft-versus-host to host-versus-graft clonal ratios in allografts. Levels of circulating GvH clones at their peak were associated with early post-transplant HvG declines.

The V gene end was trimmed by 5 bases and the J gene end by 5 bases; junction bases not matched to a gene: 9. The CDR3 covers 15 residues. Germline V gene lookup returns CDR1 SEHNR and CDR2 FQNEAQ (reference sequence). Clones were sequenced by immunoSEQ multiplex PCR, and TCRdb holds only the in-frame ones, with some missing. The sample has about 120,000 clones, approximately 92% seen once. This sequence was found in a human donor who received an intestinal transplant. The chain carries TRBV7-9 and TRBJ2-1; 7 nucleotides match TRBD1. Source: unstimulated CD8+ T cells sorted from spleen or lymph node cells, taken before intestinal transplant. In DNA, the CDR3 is TGTGCCAGCAGCCCCACCGGGACAGTTAACAATGAGCAGTTCTTC. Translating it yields CASSPTGTVNNEQFF.